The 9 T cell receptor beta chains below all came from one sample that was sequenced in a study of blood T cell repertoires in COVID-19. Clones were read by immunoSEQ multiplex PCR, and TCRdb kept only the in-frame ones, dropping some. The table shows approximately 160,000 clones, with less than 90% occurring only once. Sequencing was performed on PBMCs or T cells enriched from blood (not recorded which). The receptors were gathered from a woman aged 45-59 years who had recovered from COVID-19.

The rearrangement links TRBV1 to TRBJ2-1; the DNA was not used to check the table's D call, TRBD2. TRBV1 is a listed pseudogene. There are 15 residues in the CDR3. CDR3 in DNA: TGCACCAGCAGCCAAACGAGTAGCTCCTACAATGAGCAGTTCTTC. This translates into CTSSQTSSSYNEQFF.

The CDR3 DNA sequence: TGTGCCAGCAGCTTAGGCGGAGATCCGTCCAATGAGCAGTTCTTC. It translates to CASSLGGDPSNEQFF. The chain is built from TRBV7-8 and TRBJ2-1, with no clear D. The V gene's germline CDR1 is SGHVS and CDR2 FQNEAQ. Deletions cut 1 base from V and 6 bases from J, with 13 bases between. The CDR3 sequence is 15 residues long.

The CDR3 reads CASRGQGSNQPQHF. CDR3 DNA: TGTGCCAGTAGGGGGCAGGGGAGCAATCAGCCCCAGCATTTT. The rearrangement joins TRBV6-5 to TRBJ1-5, with 7 bases identical to TRBD1. Trimming cost V 9 bases and J 1 base; bases outside gene matches: 6. Germline V gene lookup returns CDR1 MNHEY and CDR2 SVGAGI. The CDR3 is 14 amino acids.

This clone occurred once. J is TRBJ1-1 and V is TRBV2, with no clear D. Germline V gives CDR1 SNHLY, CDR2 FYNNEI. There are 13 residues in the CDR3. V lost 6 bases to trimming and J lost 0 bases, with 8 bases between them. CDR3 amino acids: CASRTSMNTEAFF. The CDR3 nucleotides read TGTGCCAGCAGGACAAGTATGAACACTGAAGCTTTCTTT.

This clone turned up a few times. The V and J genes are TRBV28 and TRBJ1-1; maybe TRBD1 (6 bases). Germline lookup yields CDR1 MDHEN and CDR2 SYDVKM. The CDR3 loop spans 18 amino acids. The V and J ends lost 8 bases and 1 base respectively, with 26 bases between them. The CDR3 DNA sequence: TGTGCCAGCGGACGATTGTGGGGGCGCGAGGGTAAGAACACTGAAGCTTTCTTT. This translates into CASGRLWGREGKNTEAFF.

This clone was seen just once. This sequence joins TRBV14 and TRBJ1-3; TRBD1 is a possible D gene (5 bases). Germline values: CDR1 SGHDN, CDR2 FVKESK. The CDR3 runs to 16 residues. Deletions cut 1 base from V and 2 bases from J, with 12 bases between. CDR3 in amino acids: CASSQGQGYTGNTIYF. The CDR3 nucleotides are TGTGCCAGCAGCCAAGGGCAGGGTTATACTGGAAACACCATATATTTT.

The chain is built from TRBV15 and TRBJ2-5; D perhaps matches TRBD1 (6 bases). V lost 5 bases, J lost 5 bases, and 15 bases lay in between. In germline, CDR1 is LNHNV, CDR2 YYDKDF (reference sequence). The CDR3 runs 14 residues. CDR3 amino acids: CATSGLGGRETQYF. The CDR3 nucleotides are TGTGCCACCAGCGGTTTAGGGGGTCGGGAGACCCAGTACTTC.

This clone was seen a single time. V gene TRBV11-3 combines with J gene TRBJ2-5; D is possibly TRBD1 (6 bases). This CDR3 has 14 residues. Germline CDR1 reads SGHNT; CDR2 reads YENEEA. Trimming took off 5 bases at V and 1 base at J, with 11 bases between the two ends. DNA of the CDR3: TGTGCCAGCAGCCTAGGGGACATCCAAGAGACCCAGTACTTC. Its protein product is CASSLGDIQETQYF.

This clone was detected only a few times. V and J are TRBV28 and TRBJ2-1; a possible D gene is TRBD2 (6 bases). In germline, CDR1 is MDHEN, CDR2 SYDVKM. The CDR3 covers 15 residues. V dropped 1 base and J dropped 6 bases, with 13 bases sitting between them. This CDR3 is CASSLSRERGNEQFF. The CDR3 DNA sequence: TGTGCCAGCAGTTTATCTCGGGAGCGCGGCAATGAGCAGTTCTTC.